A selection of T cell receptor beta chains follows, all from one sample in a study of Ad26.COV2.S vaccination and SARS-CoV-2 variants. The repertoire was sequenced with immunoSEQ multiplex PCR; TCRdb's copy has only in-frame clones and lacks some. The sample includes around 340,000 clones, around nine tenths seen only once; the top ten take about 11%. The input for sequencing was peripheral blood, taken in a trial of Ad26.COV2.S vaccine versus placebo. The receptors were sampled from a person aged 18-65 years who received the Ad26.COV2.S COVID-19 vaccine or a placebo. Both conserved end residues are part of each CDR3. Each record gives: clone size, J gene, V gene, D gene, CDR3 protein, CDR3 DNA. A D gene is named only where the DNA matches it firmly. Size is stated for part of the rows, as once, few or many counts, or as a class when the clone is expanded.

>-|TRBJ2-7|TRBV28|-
CASTPSTGLLYEQYF
TGTGCCAGCACCCCCTCCACCGGGCTGTTATACGAGCAGTACTTC
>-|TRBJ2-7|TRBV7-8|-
CASSVDFNAIYEQYF
TGTGCCAGCAGCGTAGACTTCAATGCTATCTACGAGCAGTACTTC
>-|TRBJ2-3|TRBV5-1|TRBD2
CASSPELAGGVDTQYF
TGCGCCAGCAGCCCCGAACTAGCGGGAGGGGTAGATACGCAGTATTTT
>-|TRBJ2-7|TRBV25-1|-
CASSQASSEQYF
TGTGCCAGCAGTCAAGCTAGCTCCGAGCAGTACTTC
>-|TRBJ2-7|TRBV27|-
CASSLMGAPGYEQYF
TGTGCCAGCAGTTTAATGGGGGCCCCCGGCTACGAGCAGTACTTC
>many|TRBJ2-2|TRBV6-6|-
CASGLATSNTGELFF
TGTGCCAGCGGGCTAGCGACCTCGAACACCGGGGAGCTGTTTTTT
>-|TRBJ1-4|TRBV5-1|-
CASSPSTATNEKLFF
TGCGCCAGCAGCCCCTCCACCGCAACTAATGAAAAACTGTTTTTT
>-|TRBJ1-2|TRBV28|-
CASRLTGTDGYTF
TGTGCCAGCAGACTAACAGGGACTGATGGCTACACCTTC
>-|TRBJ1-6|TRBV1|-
CTSSQDLQGRVYNSPLHF
TGCACCAGCAGCCAAGATCTACAGGGTCGGGTCTATAATTCACCCCTCCACTTT
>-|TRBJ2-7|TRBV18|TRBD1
CASSPPGQGRYEQYF
TGTGCCAGCTCTCCTCCGGGACAGGGTCGCTACGAGCAGTACTTC
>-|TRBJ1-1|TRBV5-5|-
CASSKGGTEAFF
TGTGCCAGCAGTAAGGGGGGGACTGAAGCTTTCTTT
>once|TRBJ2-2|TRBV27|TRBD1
CASSFGTGVGELFF
TGTGCCAGCAGTTTCGGGACAGGGGTCGGGGAGCTGTTTTTT
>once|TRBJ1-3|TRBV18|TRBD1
CASSPGTASSGNTIYF
TGTGCCAGCTCACCGGGGACAGCTAGCTCTGGAAACACCATATATTTT
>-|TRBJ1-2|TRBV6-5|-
CASSYIGSGGYTF
TGTGCCAGCAGTTACATTGGGAGTGGTGGCTACACCTTC
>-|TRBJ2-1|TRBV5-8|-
CASSLGLAGGEQFF
TGTGCCAGCAGCCTGGGGCTAGCTGGAGGTGAGCAGTTCTTC
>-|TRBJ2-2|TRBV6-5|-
CASSYQGMTNTGELFF
TGTGCCAGCAGTTACCAAGGCATGACGAACACCGGGGAGCTGTTTTTT
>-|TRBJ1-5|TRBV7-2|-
CASSSVPRDGNQPQHF
TGTGCCAGCAGCTCTGTACCCCGGGATGGGAATCAGCCCCAGCATTTT
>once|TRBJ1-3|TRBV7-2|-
CASRAGDVGNTIYF
TGTGCCAGCAGAGCGGGGGACGTGGGAAACACCATATATTTT
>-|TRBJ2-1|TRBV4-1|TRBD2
CASSQVDLGLAYNEQFF
TGCGCCAGCAGCCAAGTTGACCTAGGACTAGCCTACAATGAGCAGTTCTTC
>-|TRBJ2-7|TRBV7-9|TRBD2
CASSGGLAFYEQYF
TGTGCCAGCAGCGGGGGACTAGCGTTCTACGAGCAGTACTTC
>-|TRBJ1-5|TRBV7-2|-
CASSLMGQGFNQPQHF
TGTGCCAGCAGCTTAATGGGTCAGGGATTCAATCAGCCCCAGCATTTT
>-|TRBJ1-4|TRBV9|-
CASSGAGANEKLFF
TGTGCCAGCAGCGGAGCCGGGGCCAATGAAAAACTGTTTTTT
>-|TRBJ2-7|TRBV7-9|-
CASSWMGGGASYEQYF
TGTGCCAGCAGCTGGATGGGTGGGGGGGCTTCCTACGAGCAGTACTTC
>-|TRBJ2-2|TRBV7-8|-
CASSLGASGELFF
TGTGCCAGCAGCTTAGGGGCCAGCGGGGAGCTGTTTTTT
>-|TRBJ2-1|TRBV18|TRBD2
CASSPGLAGGDEQFF
TGTGCCAGCTCACCGGGACTAGCGGGGGGCGATGAGCAGTTCTTC
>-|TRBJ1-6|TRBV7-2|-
CASSLPPASYNSPLHF
TGTGCCAGCAGCTTACCCCCAGCCTCCTATAATTCACCCCTCCACTTT
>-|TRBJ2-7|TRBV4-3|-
CASSQDLGRPYEQYF
TGCGCCAGCAGCCAAGATCTGGGACGGCCCTACGAGCAGTACTTC
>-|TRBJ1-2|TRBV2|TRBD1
CASSTRTGDGYTF
TGTGCCAGCAGTACACGGACAGGGGATGGCTACACCTTC
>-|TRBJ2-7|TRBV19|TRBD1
CASSRYWVGTGLTYEQYF
TGTGCCAGTAGTAGGTACTGGGTGGGGACAGGGTTGACCTACGAGCAGTACTTC
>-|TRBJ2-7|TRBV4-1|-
CASSQDPETYEQYF
TGCGCCAGCAGCCAAGATCCGGAGACCTACGAGCAGTACTTC
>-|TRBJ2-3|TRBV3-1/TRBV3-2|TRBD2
CASSQGVRRGGFADTQYF
TGTGCCAGCAGCCAAGGAGTGAGGCGGGGGGGTTTCGCAGATACGCAGTATTTT
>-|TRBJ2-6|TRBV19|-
CASTPSGANVLTF
TGTGCCAGCACCCCCTCTGGGGCCAACGTCCTGACTTTC
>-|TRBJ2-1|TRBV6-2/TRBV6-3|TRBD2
CASSYSKASAGSNEQFF
TGTGCCAGCAGTTACTCGAAAGCTTCAGCGGGGAGCAATGAGCAGTTCTTC
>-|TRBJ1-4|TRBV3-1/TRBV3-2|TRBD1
CASSQEPPGQTTNEKLFF
TGTGCCAGCAGCCAGGAGCCGCCGGGACAGACAACTAATGAAAAACTGTTTTTT
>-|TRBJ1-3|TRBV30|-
CAWSEGRFSGNTIYF
TGTGCCTGGAGTGAAGGACGGTTTTCTGGAAACACCATATATTTT
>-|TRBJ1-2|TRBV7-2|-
CASSSPRAGDGYTF
TGTGCCAGCAGTTCTCCGAGGGCGGGGGATGGCTACACCTTC
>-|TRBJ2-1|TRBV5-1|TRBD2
CASSLSSGNEQFF
TGCGCCAGCAGCTTATCTAGCGGCAATGAGCAGTTCTTC
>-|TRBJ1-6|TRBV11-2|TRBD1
CASTENRGGNSPLHF
TGTGCCAGCACCGAGAACAGGGGAGGCAATTCACCCCTCCACTTT
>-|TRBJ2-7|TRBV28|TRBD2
CASSVSGLAGGSQKDEQYF
TGTGCCAGCAGTGTTTCGGGACTAGCGGGAGGGTCCCAGAAAGACGAGCAGTACTTC
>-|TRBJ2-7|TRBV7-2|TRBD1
CASSYPGQGPTSYEQYF
TGTGCCAGCAGTTATCCGGGACAGGGACCGACCTCCTACGAGCAGTACTTC
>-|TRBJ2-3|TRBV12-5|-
CASGYHSGKLISTDTQYF
TGTGCTAGTGGTTATCACTCGGGGAAGTTAATAAGCACAGATACGCAGTATTTT
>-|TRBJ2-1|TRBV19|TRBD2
CASSMRGGYNEQFF
TGTGCCAGTAGTATGCGGGGGGGCTACAATGAGCAGTTCTTC
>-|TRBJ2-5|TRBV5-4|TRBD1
CASSLQGAGETQYF
TGTGCCAGCAGCTTGCAGGGGGCTGGGGAGACCCAGTACTTC
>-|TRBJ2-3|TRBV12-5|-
CASGKSPLSARGTDTQYF
TGTGCTAGTGGAAAGTCGCCACTATCAGCGCGGGGCACAGATACGCAGTATTTT
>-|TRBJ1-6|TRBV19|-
CASSAHSGYNSPLHF
TGTGCCAGTAGCGCCCATTCGGGCTATAATTCACCCCTCCACTTT
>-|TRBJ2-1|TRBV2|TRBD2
CASSEAGTIGNEQFF
TGTGCCAGCAGTGAAGCCGGGACTATAGGGAATGAGCAGTTCTTC
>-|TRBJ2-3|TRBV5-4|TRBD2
CASSLALAGGPDTQYF
TGTGCCAGCAGCTTGGCCCTAGCGGGGGGGCCAGATACGCAGTATTTT
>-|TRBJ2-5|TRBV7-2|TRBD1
CASSHLLGTGLQETQYF
TGTGCCAGCAGCCACCTACTTGGGACAGGGTTACAAGAGACCCAGTACTTC
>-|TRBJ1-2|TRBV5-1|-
CASSTSTANYGYTF
TGCGCCAGCAGCACCTCGACCGCTAACTATGGCTACACCTTC
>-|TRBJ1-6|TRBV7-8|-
CASSRAGAYNSPLHF
TGTGCCAGCAGCCGGGCCGGGGCCTATAATTCACCCCTCCACTTT
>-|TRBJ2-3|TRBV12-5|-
CASGLEDYTQYF
TGTGCTAGTGGTTTGGAGGATTATACGCAGTATTTT
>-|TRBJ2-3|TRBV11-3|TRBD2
CASSRGLAGDTQYF
TGTGCCAGCAGCCGAGGGCTAGCGGGGGATACGCAGTATTTT
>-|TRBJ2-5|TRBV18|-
CASSPGLETQYF
TGTGCCAGCTCACCAGGGTTGGAGACCCAGTACTTC